This T cell receptor beta chain stems from a study of a mutant IDH1 vaccine in newly diagnosed glioma. Study overall: Vaccine dosing followed radiotherapy by 4-6 weeks, or accompanied temozolomide cycles.

Profiling relied on immunoSEQ multiplex PCR, and the TCRdb table lists in-frame clones only, not all of them. The sample lists roughly 34,000 clones; approximately 87% were seen once. Worth noting for this clone: Its antigen is currently unknown.

The V gene lost 5 bases and the J gene lost 8 bases, with 16 bases spanning the gap. The germline V gene encodes CDR1 SGHTA and CDR2 FQGNSA. CDR3 size: 13 residues. Sample time point: week 47, end of study. Vaccine doses each comprised 300 ug of mutant IDH1 20-mer peptide, with topical imiquimod. The donor cohort comprised cases of new WHO grade 3 or 4 IDH1-mutant, ATRX-lost astrocytoma. Study-wide results and limits: Variations in leading peripheral T cell clonotypes appeared to have no connection with pseudoprogression. Among all patients, vaccine-induced immune responses occurred in approximately 94%.

Here the sequenced sample was PBMCs, taken from a glioma patient whose treatment included an IDH1 peptide vaccine. V and J are TRBV7-2 and TRBJ2-7; perhaps TRBD2 as D (5 bases). The sequence came from a woman in her twenties or thirties with glioma. This CDR3 is CASSPGLEMKQYF. The CDR3 DNA reads as TGTGCCAGCAGCCCCGGACTCGAAATGAAGCAGTACTTC.